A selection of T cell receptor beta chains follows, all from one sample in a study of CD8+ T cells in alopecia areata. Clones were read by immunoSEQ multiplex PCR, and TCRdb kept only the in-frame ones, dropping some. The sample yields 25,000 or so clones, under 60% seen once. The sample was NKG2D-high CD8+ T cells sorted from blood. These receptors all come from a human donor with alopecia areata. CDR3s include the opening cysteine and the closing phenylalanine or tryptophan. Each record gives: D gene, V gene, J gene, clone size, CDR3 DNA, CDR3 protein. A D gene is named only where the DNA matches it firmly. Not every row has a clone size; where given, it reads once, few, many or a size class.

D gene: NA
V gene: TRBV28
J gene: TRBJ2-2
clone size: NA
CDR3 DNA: TGTGCCAGCAGTTTTAACAGGTTGGACACCGGGGAGCTGTTTTTT
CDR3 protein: CASSFNRLDTGELFF

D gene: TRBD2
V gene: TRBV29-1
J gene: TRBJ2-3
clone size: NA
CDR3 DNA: TGCAGCGTCCCGTTGTGGGGGGGGGTGGATACGCAGTATTTT
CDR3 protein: CSVPLWGGVDTQYF

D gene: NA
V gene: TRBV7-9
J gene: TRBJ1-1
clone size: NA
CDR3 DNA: TGTGCCAGCAGCTGGCGAGGGGGTGGCAACACTGAAGCTTTCTTT
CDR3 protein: CASSWRGGGNTEAFF

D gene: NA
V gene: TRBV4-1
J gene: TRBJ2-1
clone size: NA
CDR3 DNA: TGCGCCAGCAGCCAAGGAGGGACATTGGTGACTGAGCAGTTCTTC
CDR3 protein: CASSQGGTLVTEQFF

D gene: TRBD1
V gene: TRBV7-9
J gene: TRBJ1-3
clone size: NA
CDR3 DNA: TGTGCCAGCAGAGACACGGGACAGAAAAACACCATATATTTT
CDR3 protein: CASRDTGQKNTIYF

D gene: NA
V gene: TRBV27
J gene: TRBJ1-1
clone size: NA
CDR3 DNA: TGTGCCAGCAGTTTGGGAGCGAACACTGAAGCTTTCTTT
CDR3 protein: CASSLGANTEAFF

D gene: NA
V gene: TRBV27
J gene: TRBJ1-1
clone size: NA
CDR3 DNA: TGTGCCAGCAGTCCCTTGAGAGAAGCGGAAGCTTTCTTT
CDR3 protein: CASSPLREAEAFF

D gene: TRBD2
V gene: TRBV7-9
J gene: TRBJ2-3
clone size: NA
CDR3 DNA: TGTGCCAGCAGCCCGGGAGGAGGGACAGATACGCAGTATTTT
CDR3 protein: CASSPGGGTDTQYF

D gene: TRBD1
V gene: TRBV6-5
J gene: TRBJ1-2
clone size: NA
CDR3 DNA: TGTGCCAGCAGTTACTCTAAGACAGGGGGAAGTGGCTACACCTTC
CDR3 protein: CASSYSKTGGSGYTF

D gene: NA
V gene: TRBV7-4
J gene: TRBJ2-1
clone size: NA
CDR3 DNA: TGTGCCAGCAGCTCCAGACTCCATGAGCAGTTCTTC
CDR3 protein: CASSSRLHEQFF

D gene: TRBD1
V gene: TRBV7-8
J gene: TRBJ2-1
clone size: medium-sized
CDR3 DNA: TGTGCCAGCAGCCCCGGGACAGGAGGCTACAATGAGCAGTTCTTC
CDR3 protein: CASSPGTGGYNEQFF

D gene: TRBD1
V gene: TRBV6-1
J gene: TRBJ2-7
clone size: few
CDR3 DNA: TGTGCCAGCAGTCTCCGACAGGGCGGCTACGAGCAGTACTTC
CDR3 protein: CASSLRQGGYEQYF

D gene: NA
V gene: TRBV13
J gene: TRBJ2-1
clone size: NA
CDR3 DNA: TGTGCCAGCAGCAGACAGGAAAATGGACAGTTCTTC
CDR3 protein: CASSRQENGQFF

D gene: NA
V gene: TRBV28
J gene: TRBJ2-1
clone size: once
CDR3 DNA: TGTGCCAGCAGTCTGGTTGGCGGCACCTACAATGAGCAGTTCTTC
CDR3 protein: CASSLVGGTYNEQFF

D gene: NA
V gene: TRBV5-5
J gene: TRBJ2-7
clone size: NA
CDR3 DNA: TGTGCCAGCAGCTACGGACGGGGGGCCGGGTACGAGCAGTACTTC
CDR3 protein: CASSYGRGAGYEQYF

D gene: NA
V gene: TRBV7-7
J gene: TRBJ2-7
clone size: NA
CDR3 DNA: TGTGCTAGCAGCCCTACGGACGGCGAGCAGTACTTC
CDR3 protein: CASSPTDGEQYF

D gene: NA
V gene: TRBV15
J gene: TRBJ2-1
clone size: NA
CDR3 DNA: TGTGCCACCAGCAGGCAACGACAGTTTAATGAGCAGTTCTTC
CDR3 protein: CATSRQRQFNEQFF

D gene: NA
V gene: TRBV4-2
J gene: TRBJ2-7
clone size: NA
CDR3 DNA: TGTGCCAGCAGCCAAGATCCCCACGAGCAGTACTTC
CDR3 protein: CASSQDPHEQYF

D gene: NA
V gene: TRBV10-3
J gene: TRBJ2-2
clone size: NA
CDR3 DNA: TGTGCCATCAGGAAGACAGTAGAATCGAACACCGGGGAGCTGTTTTTT
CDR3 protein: CAIRKTVESNTGELFF

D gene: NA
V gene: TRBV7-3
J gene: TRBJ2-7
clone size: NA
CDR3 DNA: TGTGCCAGCAGCTTAACCGGAGGGCAGACCTACGAGCAGTACTTC
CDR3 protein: CASSLTGGQTYEQYF

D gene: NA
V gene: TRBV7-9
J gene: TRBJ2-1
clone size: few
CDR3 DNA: TGTGCCAGCAGCTCCCTTAGTAGGCGCTCCTACAATGAGCAGTTCTTC
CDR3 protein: CASSSLSRRSYNEQFF

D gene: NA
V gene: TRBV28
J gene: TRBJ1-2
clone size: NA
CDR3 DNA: TGTGCCAGCAGTCCCGACTATGGCTACACCTTC
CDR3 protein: CASSPDYGYTF

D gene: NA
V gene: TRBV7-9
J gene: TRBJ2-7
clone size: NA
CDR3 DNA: TGTGCCAGCAGCTTAGAGGCCCGCAGGAACTACGAGCAGTACTTC
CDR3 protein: CASSLEARRNYEQYF

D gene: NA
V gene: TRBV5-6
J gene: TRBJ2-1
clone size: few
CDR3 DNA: TGTGCCAGCAGCTCGGCGGACAATGAGCAGTTCTTC
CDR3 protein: CASSSADNEQFF

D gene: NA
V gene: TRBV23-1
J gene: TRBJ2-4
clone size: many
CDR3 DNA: TGCGCCAGCAGTCAATCGGGGGACCAGTGGGCCCGGAACATTCAGTACTTC
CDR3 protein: CASSQSGDQWARNIQYF

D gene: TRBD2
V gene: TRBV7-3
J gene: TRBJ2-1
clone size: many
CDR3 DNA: TGTGCCAGCAGCCCTCTCTCTAGCGGGAGGGTCTACAATGAGCAGTTCTTC
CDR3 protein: CASSPLSSGRVYNEQFF

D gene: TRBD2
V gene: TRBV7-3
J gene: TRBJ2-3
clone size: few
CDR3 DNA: TGTGCCAGCAGCTTAGCGGCAGCGGGGCCGTACATAGATACGCAGTATTTT
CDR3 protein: CASSLAAAGPYIDTQYF

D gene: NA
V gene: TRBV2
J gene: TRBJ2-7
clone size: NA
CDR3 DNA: TGTGCCAGCACCCTCGGGTACGAGCAGTACTTC
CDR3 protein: CASTLGYEQYF

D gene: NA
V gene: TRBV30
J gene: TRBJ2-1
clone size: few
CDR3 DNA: TGTGCCTGGGGGCCTGCCGGCTACAATGAGCAGTTCTTC
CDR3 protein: CAWGPAGYNEQFF

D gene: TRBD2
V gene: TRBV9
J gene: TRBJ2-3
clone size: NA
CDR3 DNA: TGTGCCAGCAGCGAGCCCCTGCGGGGGGAAAGCGCAGATACGCAGTATTTT
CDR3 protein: CASSEPLRGESADTQYF